This TCR beta chain came from a study of T cells in Graves' hyperthyroidism and ophthalmopathy. What was amplified from RNA transcripts were TCR beta CDR3 regions. HTBI primers were the set used in a first-round RT-PCR of the TCR CDR3. TCRdb re-called the multiplex PCR reads through MiXCR, storing one row per CDR3 protein. The data hold 700,000 or so distinct CDR3 sequences, with about 16% observed a single time. Trimming stripped 5 bases from V and 7 bases from J, with 20 bases between. Germline loops: CDR1 SGHTA, CDR2 FQGTGA. The CDR3 covers 15 residues. At least ten counts were recorded for this clonotype.

The sequenced sample was blood. The chain uses TRBV7-3 and TRBJ1-2; the D gene is possibly TRBD1 (6 bases). The sequence was obtained from a young man with Graves' hyperthyroidism. CDR3 DNA: TGTGCCAGCAGCCCCCATCAGGTGCTGGGGGCTGGCTACACCTTC. Amino acids: CASSPHQVLGAGYTF. Combining the CDR3 with reference TRBV7-3 and TRBJ1-2 gives the whole variable domain GAGVSQTPSNKVTEKGKYVELRCDPISGHTALYWYRQSLGQGPEFLIYFQGTGAADDSGLPNDRFFAVRPEGSVSTLKIQRTERGDSAVYLCASSPHQVLGAGYTFGSGTRLTVV.